This entry features one T cell receptor (beta chain) sequence. The antigen is undetermined. There were only healthy Caucasians among the donors. The data are from a study of identical twins. CDR3 length: 15 amino acids. V gave up 2 bases and J gave up 5 bases, with 15 bases separating them. Germline V gene sequence: CDR1 MGHDK, CDR2 SYGVNS. TCRdb processed the 5' RACE reads anew with MiXCR; each CDR3 protein has one entry. The table shows 400,000 to 550,000 distinct CDR3 sequences, with roughly an eighth occurring only once. General observations from the study: Abundant beta clonotypes from cord blood had fewer insertions, unlike memory repertoires, which showed none. Conclusions came from cross-sectional statistical analysis, not from following the same donors.

The sample also formed part of further work on yellow fever vaccine responses in identical twins.

This sequence joins TRBV25-1 and TRBJ2-5; the D gene is possibly TRBD1 (6 bases). Sequencing was carried out using CD4+ T cells sorted from blood. The receptor comes from a young woman in good health. The CDR3, as DNA: TGTGCCAGCAGTGAAGTCAGGGGTCAAGGTGAGACCCAGTACTTC. Protein product: CASSEVRGQGETQYF. Looking up the rest from reference TRBV25-1 and TRBJ2-5 gives the full variable domain: EADIYQTPRYLVIGTGKKITLECSQTMGHDKMYWYQQDPGMELHLIHYSYGVNSTEKGDLSSESTVSRIRTEHFPLTLESARPSHTSQYLCASSEVRGQGETQYFGPGTRLLVL.